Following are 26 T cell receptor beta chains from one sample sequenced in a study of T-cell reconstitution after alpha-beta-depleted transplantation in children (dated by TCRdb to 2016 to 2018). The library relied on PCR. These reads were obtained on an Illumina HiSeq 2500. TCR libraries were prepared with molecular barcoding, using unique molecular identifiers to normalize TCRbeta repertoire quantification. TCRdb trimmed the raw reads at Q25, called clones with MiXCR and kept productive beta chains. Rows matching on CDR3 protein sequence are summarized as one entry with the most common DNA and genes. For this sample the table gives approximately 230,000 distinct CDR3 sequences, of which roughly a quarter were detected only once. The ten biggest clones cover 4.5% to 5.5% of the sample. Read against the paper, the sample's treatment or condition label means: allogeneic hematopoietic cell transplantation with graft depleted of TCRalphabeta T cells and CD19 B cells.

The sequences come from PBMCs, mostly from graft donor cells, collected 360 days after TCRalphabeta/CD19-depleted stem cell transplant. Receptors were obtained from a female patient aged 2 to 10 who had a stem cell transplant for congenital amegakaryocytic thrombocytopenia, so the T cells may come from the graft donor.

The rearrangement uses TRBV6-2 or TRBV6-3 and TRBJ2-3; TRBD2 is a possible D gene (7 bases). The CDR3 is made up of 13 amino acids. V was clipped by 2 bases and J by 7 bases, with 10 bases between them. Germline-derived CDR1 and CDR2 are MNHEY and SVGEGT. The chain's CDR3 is CASSYAGAYTQYF. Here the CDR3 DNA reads TGTGCCAGCAGTTACGCGGGGGCATATACGCAGTATTTT.

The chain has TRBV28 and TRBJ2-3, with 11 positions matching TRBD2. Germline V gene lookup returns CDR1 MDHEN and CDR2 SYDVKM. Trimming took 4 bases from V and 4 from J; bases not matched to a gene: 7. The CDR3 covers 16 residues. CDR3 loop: CASSSTLAGDADTQYF. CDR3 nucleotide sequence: TGTGCCAGCAGTTCCACACTAGCGGGAGATGCAGATACGCAGTATTTT.

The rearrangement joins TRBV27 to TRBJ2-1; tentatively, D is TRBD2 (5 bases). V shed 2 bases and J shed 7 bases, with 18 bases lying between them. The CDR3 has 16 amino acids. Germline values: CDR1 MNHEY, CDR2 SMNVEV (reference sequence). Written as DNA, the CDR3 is TGTGCCAGCAGTTTAATTTCCTGGGAGAGTACAAATGAGCAGTTCTTC. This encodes CASSLISWESTNEQFF.

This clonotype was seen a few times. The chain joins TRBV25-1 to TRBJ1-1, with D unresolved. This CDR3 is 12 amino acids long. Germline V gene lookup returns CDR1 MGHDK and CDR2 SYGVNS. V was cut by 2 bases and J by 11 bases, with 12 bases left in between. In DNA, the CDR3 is TGTGCCAGCAGTGAAGGTTTAGGGAAGGCTTTCTTT. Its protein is CASSEGLGKAFF.

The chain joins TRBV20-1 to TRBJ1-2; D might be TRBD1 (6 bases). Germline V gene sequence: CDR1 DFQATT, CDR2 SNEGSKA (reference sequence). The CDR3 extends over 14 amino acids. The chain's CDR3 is CRPTSGGINYGYTF. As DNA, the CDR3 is TGCAGACCCACCTCTGGGGGCATTAACTATGGCTACACCTTC.

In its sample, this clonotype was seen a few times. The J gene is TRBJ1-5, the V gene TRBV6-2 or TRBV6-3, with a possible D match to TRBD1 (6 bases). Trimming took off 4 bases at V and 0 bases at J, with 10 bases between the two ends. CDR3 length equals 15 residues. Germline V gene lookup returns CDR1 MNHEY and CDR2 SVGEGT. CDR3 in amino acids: CASSFGQLSNQPQHF. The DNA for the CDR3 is TGTGCCAGCAGTTTCGGACAGCTTAGCAATCAGCCCCAGCATTTT.

The CDR3 bases are TGTGCCAGCTCGGGGACTATACCCCTATATACGCAGTATTTT. This codes for CASSGTIPLYTQYF. This chain connects TRBV12-3 or TRBV12-4 to TRBJ2-3; 7 nucleotides line up with TRBD2. V lost 8 bases to trimming and J lost 7 bases; unmatched junction nucleotides: 12. This CDR3 comprises 14 residues.

The CDR3 DNA sequence: TGTGCCAGCAGCTTAGGCGTGAGGGGCACCGGGGAGCTGTTTTTT. It yields the protein CASSLGVRGTGELFF. This rearrangement joins TRBV7-2 to TRBJ2-2; D tentatively fits TRBD1 or TRBD2 (5 bases each). Germline V gene sequence: CDR1 SGHTA, CDR2 FQGNSA. The V end lost 1 base, the J end lost 4 bases, and 10 bases lay between the germline ends. The CDR3 contains 15 residues.

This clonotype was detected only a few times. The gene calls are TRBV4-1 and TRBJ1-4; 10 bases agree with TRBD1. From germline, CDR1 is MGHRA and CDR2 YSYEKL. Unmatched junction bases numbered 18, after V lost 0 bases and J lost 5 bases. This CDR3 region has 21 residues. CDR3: CASSQDPWTGGFRGDNEKLFF. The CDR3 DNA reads TGCGCCAGCAGCCAAGATCCCTGGACAGGGGGTTTTCGTGGTGACAATGAAAAACTGTTTTTT.

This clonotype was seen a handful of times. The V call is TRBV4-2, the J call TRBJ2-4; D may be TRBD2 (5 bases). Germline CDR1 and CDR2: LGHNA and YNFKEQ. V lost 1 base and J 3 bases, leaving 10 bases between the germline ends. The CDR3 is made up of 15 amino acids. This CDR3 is CASSQGQGGKNIQYF. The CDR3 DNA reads TGTGCCAGCAGCCAAGGACAAGGAGGCAAAAACATTCAGTACTTC.

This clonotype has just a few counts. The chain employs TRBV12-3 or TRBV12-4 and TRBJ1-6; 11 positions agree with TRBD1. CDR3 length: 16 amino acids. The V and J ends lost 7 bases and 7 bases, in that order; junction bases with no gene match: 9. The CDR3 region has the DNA TGTGCCAGCACCAGTCCCGGGACAGGGGGAAATTCACCCCTCCACTTT. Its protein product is CASTSPGTGGNSPLHF.

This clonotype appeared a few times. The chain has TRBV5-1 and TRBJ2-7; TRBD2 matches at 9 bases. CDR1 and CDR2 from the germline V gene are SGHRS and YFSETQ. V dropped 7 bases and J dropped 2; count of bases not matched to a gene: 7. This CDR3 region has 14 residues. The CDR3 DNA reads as TGCGCCAGCCATACCGGGACTAGCACCTACGAGCAGTACTTC. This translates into CASHTGTSTYEQYF. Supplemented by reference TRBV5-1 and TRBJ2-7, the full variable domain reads KAGVTQTPRYLIKTRGQQVTLSCSPISGHRSVSWYQQTPGQGLQFLFEYFSETQRNKGNFPGRFSGRQFSNSRSEMNVSTLELGDSALYLCASHTGTSTYEQYFGPGTRLTVT.

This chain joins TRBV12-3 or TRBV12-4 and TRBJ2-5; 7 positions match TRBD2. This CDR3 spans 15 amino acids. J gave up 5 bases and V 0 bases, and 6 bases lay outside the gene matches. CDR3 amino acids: CASSLAGGPWETQYF. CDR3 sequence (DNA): TGTGCCAGCAGTTTAGCGGGAGGGCCATGGGAGACCCAGTACTTC.

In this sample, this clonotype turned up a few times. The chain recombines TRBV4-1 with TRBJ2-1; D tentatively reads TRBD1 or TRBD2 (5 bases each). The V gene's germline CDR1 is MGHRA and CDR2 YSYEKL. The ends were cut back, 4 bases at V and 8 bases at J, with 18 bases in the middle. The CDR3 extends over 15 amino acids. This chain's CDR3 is CASSPFGARMDEQFF. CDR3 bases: TGCGCCAGCAGCCCCTTCGGGGCCAGAATGGATGAGCAGTTCTTC.

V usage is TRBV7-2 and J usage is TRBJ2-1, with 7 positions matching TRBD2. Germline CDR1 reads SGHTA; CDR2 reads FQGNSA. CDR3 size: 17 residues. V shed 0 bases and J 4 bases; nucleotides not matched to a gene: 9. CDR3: CASSLARASGLYNEQFF. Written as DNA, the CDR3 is TGTGCCAGCAGCTTAGCGCGGGCTAGCGGATTGTACAATGAGCAGTTCTTC.

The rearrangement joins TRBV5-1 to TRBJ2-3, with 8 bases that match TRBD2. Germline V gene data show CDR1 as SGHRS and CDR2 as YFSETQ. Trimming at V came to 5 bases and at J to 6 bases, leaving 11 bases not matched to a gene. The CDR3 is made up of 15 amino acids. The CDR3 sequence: CASSVGGAHRDTQYF. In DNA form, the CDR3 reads TGCGCCAGCAGTGTCGGGGGGGCGCATAGGGATACGCAGTATTTT.

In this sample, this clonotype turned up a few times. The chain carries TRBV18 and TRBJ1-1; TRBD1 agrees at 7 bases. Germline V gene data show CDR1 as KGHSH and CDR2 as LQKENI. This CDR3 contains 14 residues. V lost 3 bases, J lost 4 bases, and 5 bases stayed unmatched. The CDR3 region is CASSPREGATEAFF. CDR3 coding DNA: TGTGCCAGCTCACCCAGGGAGGGGGCCACTGAAGCTTTCTTT.

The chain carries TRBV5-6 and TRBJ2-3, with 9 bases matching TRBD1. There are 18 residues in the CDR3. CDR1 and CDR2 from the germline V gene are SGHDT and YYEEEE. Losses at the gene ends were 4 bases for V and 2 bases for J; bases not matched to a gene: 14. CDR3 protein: CASSGPIPGQGYTDTQYF. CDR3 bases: TGTGCCAGCAGCGGCCCCATACCGGGACAGGGATACACAGATACGCAGTATTTT.

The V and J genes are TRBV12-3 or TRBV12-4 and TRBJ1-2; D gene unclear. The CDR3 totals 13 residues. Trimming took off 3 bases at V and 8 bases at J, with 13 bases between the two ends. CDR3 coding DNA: TGTGCCAGCAGTTTCCGGGCCCCTGGGGGCTACACCTTC. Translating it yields CASSFRAPGGYTF.

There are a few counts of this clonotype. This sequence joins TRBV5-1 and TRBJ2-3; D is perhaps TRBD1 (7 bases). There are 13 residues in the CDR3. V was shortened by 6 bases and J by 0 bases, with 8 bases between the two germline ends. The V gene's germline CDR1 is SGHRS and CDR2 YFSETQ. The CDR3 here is CASTGGSTDTQYF. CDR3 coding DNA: TGCGCCAGCACAGGGGGGAGCACAGATACGCAGTATTTT. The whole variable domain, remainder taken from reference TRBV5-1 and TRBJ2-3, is KAGVTQTPRYLIKTRGQQVTLSCSPISGHRSVSWYQQTPGQGLQFLFEYFSETQRNKGNFPGRFSGRQFSNSRSEMNVSTLELGDSALYLCASTGGSTDTQYFGPGTRLTVL.

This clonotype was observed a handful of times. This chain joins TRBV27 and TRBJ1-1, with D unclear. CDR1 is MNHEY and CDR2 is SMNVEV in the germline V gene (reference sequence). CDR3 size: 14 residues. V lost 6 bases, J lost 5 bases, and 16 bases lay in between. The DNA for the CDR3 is TGTGCCAGCAGCCCATGGGTCGGGAATACTGAAGCTTTCTTT. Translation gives CASSPWVGNTEAFF.

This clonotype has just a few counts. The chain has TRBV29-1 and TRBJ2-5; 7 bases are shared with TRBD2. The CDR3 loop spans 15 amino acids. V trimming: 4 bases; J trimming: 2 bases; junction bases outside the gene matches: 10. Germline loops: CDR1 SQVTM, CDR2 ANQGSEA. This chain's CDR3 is CSVVPQRGYQETQYF. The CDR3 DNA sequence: TGCAGCGTTGTCCCCCAGCGGGGATATCAAGAGACCCAGTACTTC.

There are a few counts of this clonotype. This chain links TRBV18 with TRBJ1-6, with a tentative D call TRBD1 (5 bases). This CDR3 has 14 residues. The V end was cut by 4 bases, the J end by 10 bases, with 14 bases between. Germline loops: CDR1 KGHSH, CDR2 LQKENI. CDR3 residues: CASSQDMGHSPLHF. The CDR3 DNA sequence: TGTGCCAGCTCACAGGACATGGGGCACTCACCCCTCCACTTT. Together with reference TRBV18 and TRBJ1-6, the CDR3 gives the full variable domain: NAGVMQNPRHLVRRRGQEARLRCSPMKGHSHVYWYRQLPEEGLKFMVYLQKENIIDESGMPKERFSAEFPKEGPSILRIQQVVRGDSAAYFCASSQDMGHSPLHFGNGTRLTVT.

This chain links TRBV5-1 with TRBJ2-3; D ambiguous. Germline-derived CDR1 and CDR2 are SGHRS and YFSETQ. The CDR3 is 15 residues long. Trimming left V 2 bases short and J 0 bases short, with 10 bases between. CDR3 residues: CASSFDFTSTDTQYF. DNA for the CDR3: TGCGCCAGCAGCTTTGATTTCACTAGCACAGATACGCAGTATTTT.

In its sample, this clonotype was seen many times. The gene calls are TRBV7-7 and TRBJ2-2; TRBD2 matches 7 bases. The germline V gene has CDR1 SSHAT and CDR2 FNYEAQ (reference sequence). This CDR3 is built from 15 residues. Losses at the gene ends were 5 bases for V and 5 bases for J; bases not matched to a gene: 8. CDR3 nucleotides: TGTGCCAGCAGCCCGGGACCGCGGGGGACCGGGGAGCTGTTTTTT. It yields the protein CASSPGPRGTGELFF.

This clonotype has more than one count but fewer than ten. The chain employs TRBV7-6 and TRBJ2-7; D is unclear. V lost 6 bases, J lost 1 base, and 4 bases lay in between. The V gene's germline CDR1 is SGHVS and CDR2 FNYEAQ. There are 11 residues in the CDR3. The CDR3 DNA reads TGTGCCAGCAGGTCGTCCTACGAGCAGTACTTC. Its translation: CASRSSYEQYF.